The rows below give T cell receptor beta chains drawn from one sample of a study of PD-1 blockade in classical Hodgkin lymphoma. Libraries were prepared by immunoSEQ multiplex PCR; TCRdb keeps only in-frame clonotypes and omits some of them. This sample yields fewer than 45,000 clones, of which 85% to 90% are seen a single time; more than 5.5% belongs to the top ten. Source: peripheral blood mononuclear cells (PBMCs), taken before the second cycle of nivolumab. The receptors come from a human donor with classical Hodgkin lymphoma. Each CDR3 is given with its conserved first and last residue. Fields, in order: D gene, J gene, V gene, clone size, CDR3 DNA, CDR3 protein. A D gene is named only where the DNA matches it firmly. Clone size is given for some rows only: seen once, a few or many times, or a class if the clone is expanded.

NA | TRBJ2-2 | TRBV5-1 | NA | TGCGCCAGCAGCTTTATCGGCACCGGGGAGCTGTTTTTT | CASSFIGTGELFF
TRBD2 | TRBJ2-5 | TRBV11-3 | NA | TGTGCCAGCAGCTTAGATGCGGCTAGCGGAGCGGAAGAGACCCAGTACTTC | CASSLDAASGAEETQYF
NA | TRBJ2-7 | TRBV11-2 | NA | TGTGCCAGCACCAGACTGGAGCGACTATACGAGCAGTACTTC | CASTRLERLYEQYF
NA | TRBJ1-1 | TRBV6-5 | NA | TGTGCCAGCAGTTACGCGGAGAACACTGAAGCTTTCTTT | CASSYAENTEAFF
TRBD2 | TRBJ2-1 | TRBV5-1 | NA | TGCGCCAGCAGCTTGGGTCGGGGGGGCGATGAGCAGTTCTTC | CASSLGRGGDEQFF
NA | TRBJ1-2 | TRBV6-1 | NA | TGTGCCAGCAGTGAAGCCGGGACCGGCGGTTATGGCTACACCTTC | CASSEAGTGGYGYTF
TRBD1 | TRBJ2-5 | TRBV9 | NA | TGTGCCAGCAGCGTAGGACAGGGGGGAGAGACCCAGTACTTC | CASSVGQGGETQYF
TRBD2 | TRBJ2-2 | TRBV9 | NA | TGTGCCAGCAGCGTAGGGAAGCGGGGGGTTTTCGGGGAGCTGTTTTTT | CASSVGKRGVFGELFF
TRBD1 | TRBJ2-7 | TRBV5-4 | NA | TGTGCCAGCAGCCCTACGCCGACAGGGTCCGAGCAGTACTTC | CASSPTPTGSEQYF
NA | TRBJ2-1 | TRBV18 | NA | TGTGCCAGCTCACTAAGCACTGGGTATAACAATGAGCAGTTCTTC | CASSLSTGYNNEQFF
NA | TRBJ1-5 | TRBV5-6 | NA | TGTGCCAGCAGCGGGTTCTACGGCAATCAGCCCCAGCATTTT | CASSGFYGNQPQHF
NA | TRBJ1-1 | TRBV19 | NA | TGTGCCAGTAGTCCTCGGGATAGGAACACTGAAGCTTTCTTT | CASSPRDRNTEAFF
NA | TRBJ2-2 | TRBV7-2 | NA | TGTGCCAGCAGCTTAGTCGGGCAGGGTGGGACCGGGGAGCTGTTTTTT | CASSLVGQGGTGELFF
TRBD2 | TRBJ2-5 | TRBV5-1 | once | TGCGCCAGCGCCAGAGGACTAGCGGGTTTAGAGACCCAGTACTTC | CASARGLAGLETQYF
NA | TRBJ1-2 | TRBV5-1 | NA | TGCGCCAGCAGGGGGACATTCGGCTACACCTTC | CASRGTFGYTF
NA | TRBJ2-3 | TRBV28 | NA | TGTGCCAGCAATGGGAGGCTCAGCACAGATACGCAGTATTTT | CASNGRLSTDTQYF
TRBD2 | TRBJ2-1 | TRBV19 | NA | TGTGCCAGTGGTACTAGCGGCTCCTACAATGAGCAGTTCTTC | CASGTSGSYNEQFF
NA | TRBJ2-7 | TRBV10-2 | medium-sized | TGCGCCAGCAGTGACATGATAACCTACGAGCAGTACTTC | CASSDMITYEQYF
NA | TRBJ2-1 | TRBV7-9 | NA | TGTGCCAGCAGCTGGGGAGATGAGCAGTTCTTC | CASSWGDEQFF
TRBD2 | TRBJ2-7 | TRBV7-2 | NA | TGTGCCAGCAGCTACTGGGGGCGGGGGGACTCCTACGAGCAGTACTTC | CASSYWGRGDSYEQYF
NA | TRBJ1-2 | TRBV10-1 | NA | TGCGCCAGCAGTGAGGGATTCAACTATGGCTACACCTTC | CASSEGFNYGYTF
NA | TRBJ2-1 | TRBV6-6 | NA | TGTGCCAGCAGTTACTCAAGACAGGGAGGAAATGAGCAGTTCTTC | CASSYSRQGGNEQFF
TRBD1 | TRBJ2-7 | TRBV6-1 | NA | TGTGCCAGCAGTGAGACAGGGCCGTACGAGCAGTACTTC | CASSETGPYEQYF
NA | TRBJ1-1 | TRBV7-2 | NA | TGTGCCAGCAGCTTAGGCGGGCAGGGGCTGAACACTGAAGCTTTCTTT | CASSLGGQGLNTEAFF
NA | TRBJ2-5 | TRBV2 | NA | TGTGCCAGCACGGGGGCAGAGACCCAGTACTTC | CASTGAETQYF
TRBD2 | TRBJ2-7 | TRBV7-8 | NA | TGTGCCAGCAGCCCTCCGGGGGGGGGACACGAGCAGTACTTC | CASSPPGGGHEQYF
TRBD1 | TRBJ2-7 | TRBV2 | NA | TGTGCCAGCAGTGAAATGGGCCCGGCAGACAGGGGCCCCCAGTACTTC | CASSEMGPADRGPQYF
TRBD1 | TRBJ2-3 | TRBV11-3 | NA | TGTGCCAGCAGCTTAGGGGACAGGGGATCTAGCACAGATACGCAGTATTTT | CASSLGDRGSSTDTQYF